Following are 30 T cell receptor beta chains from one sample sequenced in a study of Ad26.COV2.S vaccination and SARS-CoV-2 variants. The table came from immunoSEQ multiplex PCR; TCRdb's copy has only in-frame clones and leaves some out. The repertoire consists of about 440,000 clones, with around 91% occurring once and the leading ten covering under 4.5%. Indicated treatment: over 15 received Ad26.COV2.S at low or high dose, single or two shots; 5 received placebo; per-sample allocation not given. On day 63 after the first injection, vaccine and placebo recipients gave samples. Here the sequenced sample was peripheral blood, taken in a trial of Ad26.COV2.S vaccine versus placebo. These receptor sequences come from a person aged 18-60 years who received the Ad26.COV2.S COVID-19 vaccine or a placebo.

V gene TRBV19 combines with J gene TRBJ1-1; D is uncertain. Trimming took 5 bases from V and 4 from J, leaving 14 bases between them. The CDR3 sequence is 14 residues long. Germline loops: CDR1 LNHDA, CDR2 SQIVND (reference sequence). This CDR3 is CASSLGITSTEAFF. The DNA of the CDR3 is TGTGCCAGTAGTCTGGGCATCACCTCCACTGAAGCTTTCTTT.

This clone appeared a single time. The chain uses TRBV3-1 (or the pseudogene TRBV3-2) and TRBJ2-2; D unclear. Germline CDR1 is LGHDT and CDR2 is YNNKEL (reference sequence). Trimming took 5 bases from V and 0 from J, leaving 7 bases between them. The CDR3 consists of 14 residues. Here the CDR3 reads CASSRKPNTGELFF. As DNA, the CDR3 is TGTGCCAGCAGCAGGAAACCGAACACCGGGGAGCTGTTTTTT.

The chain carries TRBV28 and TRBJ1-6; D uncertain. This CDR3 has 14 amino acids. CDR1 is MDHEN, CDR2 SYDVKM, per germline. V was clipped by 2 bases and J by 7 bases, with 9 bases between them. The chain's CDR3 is CASSLGSINSPLHF. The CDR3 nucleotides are TGTGCCAGCAGTTTAGGCTCAATCAATTCACCCCTCCACTTT.

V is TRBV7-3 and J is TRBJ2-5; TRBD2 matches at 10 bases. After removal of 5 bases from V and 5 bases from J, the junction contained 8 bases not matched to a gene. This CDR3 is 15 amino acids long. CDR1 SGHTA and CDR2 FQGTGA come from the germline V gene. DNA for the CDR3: TGTGCCAGCAGCCCCTCTAGCGGGAGAAGCGAGACCCAGTACTTC. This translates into CASSPSSGRSETQYF.

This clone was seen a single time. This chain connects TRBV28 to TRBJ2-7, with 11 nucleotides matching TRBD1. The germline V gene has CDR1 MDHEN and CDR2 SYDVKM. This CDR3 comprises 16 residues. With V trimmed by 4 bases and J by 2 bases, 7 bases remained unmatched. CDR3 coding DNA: TGTGCCAGCAGTTCCGACGGACAGGGGGCCCCCTACGAGCAGTACTTC. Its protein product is CASSSDGQGAPYEQYF. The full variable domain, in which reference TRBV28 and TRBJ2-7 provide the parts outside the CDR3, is DVKVTQSSRYLVKRTGEKVFLECVQDMDHENMFWYRQDPGLGLRLIYFSYDVKMKEKGDIPEGYSVSREKKERFSLILESASTNQTSMYLCASSSDGQGAPYEQYFGPGTRLTVT.

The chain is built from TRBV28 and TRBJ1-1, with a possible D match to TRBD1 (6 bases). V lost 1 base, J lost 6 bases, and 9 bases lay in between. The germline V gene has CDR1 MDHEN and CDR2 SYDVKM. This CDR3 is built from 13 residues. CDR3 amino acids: CASSLSYRAEAFF. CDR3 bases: TGTGCCAGCAGTTTATCCTACAGGGCTGAAGCTTTCTTT.

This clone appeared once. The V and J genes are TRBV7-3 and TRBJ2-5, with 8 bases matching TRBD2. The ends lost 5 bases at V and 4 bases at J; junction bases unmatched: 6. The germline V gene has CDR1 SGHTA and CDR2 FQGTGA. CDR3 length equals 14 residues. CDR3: CASSPGLGLETQYF. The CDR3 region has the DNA TGTGCCAGCAGCCCGGGACTAGGGCTAGAGACCCAGTACTTC.

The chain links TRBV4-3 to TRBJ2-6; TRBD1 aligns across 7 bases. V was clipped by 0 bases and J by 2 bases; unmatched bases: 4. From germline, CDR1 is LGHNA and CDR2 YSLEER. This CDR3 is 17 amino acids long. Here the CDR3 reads CASSQEPTGAGANVLTF. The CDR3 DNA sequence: TGCGCCAGCAGCCAAGAGCCCACAGGGGCTGGGGCCAACGTCCTGACTTTC.

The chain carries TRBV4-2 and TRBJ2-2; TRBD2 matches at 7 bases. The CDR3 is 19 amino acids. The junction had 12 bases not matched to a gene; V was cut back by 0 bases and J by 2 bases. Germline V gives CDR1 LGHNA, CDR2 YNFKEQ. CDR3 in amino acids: CASSQDRLAGDRNTGELFF. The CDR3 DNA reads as TGTGCCAGCAGCCAAGATCGTCTTGCGGGAGATCGCAACACCGGGGAGCTGTTTTTT.

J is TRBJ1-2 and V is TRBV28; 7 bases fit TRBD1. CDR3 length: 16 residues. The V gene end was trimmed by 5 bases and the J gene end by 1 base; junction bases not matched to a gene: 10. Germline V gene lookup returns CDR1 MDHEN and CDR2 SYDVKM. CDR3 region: CASSVAAGTDNYGYTF. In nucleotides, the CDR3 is TGTGCCAGCAGTGTCGCAGCCGGGACAGATAACTATGGCTACACCTTC.

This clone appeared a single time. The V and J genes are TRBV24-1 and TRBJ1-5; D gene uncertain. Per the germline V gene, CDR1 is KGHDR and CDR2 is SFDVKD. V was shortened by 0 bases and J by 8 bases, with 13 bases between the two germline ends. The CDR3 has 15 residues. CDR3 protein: CATSDLSTRSKPQHF. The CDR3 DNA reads TGTGCCACCAGTGATTTGAGTACCCGTAGCAAGCCCCAGCATTTT.

CDR3 in DNA: TGTGCCAGTAGTATCTCCGTTACAGATACGCAGTATTTT. Amino acids: CASSISVTDTQYF. The genes are TRBV19 and TRBJ2-3; no firm D call. This CDR3 is built from 13 residues. V was pared by 3 bases and J by 3 bases, with 7 bases between. Germline values: CDR1 LNHDA, CDR2 SQIVND (reference sequence).

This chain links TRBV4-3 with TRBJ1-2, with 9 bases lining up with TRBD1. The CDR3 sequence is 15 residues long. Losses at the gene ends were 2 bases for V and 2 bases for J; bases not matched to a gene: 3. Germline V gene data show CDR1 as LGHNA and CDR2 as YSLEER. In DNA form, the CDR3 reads TGCGCCAGCAGCCAATACAGGGGGCAGAACTATGGCTACACCTTC. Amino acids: CASSQYRGQNYGYTF.

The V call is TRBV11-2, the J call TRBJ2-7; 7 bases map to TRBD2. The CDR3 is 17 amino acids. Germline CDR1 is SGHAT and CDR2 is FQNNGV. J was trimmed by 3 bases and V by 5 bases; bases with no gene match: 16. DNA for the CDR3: TGTGCCAGCAGCCCTAGGGGAGGGCAGATTAACCTCTACGAGCAGTACTTC. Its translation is CASSPRGGQINLYEQYF.

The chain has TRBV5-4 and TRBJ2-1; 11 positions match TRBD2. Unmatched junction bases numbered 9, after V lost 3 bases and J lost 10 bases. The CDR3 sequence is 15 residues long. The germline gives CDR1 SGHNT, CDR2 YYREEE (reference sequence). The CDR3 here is CASSSGLAAFEEQFF. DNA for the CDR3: TGTGCCAGCAGCTCGGGACTAGCGGCCTTTGAGGAGCAGTTCTTC. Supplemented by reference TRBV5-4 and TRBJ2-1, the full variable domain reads ETGVTQSPTHLIKTRGQQVTLRCSSQSGHNTVSWYQQALGQGPQFIFQYYREEENGRGNFPPRFSGLQFPNYSSELNVNALELDDSALYLCASSSGLAAFEEQFFGPGTRLTVL.

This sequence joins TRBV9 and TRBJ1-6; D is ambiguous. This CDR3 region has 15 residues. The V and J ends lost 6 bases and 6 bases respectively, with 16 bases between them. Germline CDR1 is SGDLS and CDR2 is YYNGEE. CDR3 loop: CASNALPGPNSPLHF. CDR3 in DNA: TGTGCCAGCAACGCCTTGCCGGGCCCTAATTCACCCCTCCACTTT.

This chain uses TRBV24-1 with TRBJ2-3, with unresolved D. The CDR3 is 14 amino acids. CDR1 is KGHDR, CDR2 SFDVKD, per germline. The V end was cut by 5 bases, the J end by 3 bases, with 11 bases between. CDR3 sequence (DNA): TGTGCCACCAGTGTGACGGAGCAAACAGATACGCAGTATTTT. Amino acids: CATSVTEQTDTQYF.

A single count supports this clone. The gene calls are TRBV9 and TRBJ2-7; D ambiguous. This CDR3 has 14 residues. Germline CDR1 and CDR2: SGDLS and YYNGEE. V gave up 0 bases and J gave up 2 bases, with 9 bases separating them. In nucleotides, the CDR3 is TGTGCCAGCAGCGTAGAGCCAGGTGCCTACGAGCAGTACTTC. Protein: CASSVEPGAYEQYF.

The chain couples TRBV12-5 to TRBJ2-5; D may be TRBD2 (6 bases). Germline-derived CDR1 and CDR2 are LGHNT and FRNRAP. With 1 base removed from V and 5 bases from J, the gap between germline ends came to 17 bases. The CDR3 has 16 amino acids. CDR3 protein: CASGLGAGHIWETQYF. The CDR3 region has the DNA TGTGCTAGTGGTTTGGGAGCGGGCCACATCTGGGAGACCCAGTACTTC.

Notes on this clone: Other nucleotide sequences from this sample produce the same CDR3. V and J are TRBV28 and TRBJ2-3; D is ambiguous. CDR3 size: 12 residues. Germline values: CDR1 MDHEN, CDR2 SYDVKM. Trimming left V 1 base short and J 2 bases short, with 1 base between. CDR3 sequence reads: CASSLSTDTQYF. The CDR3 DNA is TGTGCCAGCAGTTTATCCACAGATACGCAGTATTTT.

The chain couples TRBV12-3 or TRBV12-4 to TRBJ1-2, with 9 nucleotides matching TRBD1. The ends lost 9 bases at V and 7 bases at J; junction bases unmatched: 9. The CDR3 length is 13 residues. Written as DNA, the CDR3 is TGTGCCAGTGGTAATACAGGGGGCTCTGGCTACACCTTC. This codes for CASGNTGGSGYTF.

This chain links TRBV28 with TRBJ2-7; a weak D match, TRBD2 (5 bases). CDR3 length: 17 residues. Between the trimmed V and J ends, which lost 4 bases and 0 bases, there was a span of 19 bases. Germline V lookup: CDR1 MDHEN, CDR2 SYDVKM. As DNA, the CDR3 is TGTGCCAGCAGTTCCCCCCGAGCGGAGAGCCCCTCCTACGAGCAGTACTTC. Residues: CASSSPRAESPSYEQYF.

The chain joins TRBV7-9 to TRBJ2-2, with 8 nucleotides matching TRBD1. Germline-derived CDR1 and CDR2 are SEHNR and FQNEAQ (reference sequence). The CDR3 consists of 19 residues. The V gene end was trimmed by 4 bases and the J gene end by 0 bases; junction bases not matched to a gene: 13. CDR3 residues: CASSSTYSGQVSNTGELFF. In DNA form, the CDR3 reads TGTGCCAGCAGCTCGACATATTCGGGACAGGTTTCGAACACCGGGGAGCTGTTTTTT.

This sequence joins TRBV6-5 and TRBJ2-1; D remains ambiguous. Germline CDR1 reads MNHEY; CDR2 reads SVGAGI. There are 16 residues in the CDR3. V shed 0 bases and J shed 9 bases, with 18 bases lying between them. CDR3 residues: CASSYSEKGKTGEQFF. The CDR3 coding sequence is TGTGCCAGCAGTTACTCGGAGAAGGGTAAAACCGGTGAGCAGTTCTTC.

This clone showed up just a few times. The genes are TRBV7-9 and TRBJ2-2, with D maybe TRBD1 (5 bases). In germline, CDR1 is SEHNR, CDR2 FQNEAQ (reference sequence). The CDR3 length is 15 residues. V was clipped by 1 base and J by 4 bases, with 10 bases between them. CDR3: CASSLDGRVTGELFF. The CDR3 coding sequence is TGTGCCAGCAGCTTAGATGGCAGGGTCACCGGGGAGCTGTTTTTT.

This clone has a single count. The CDR3 spells CASSLQSGLGVGETQYF. CDR3 sequence (DNA): TGTGCCAGCAGTTTGCAATCGGGACTAGGAGTTGGAGAGACCCAGTACTTC. The chain recombines TRBV27 with TRBJ2-5; the match to TRBD2 covers 8 bases. Germline V CDR1 and CDR2: MNHEY, SMNVEV (reference sequence). Trimming at V came to 3 bases and at J to 4 bases, leaving 13 bases not matched to a gene. The CDR3 is made up of 17 amino acids.

CDR3: CASITGTFYGYTF. CDR3 nucleotides: TGTGCCAGCATAACCGGGACATTCTATGGCTACACCTTC. The V gene is TRBV6-5, the J gene TRBJ1-2; the D gene is possibly TRBD1 (6 bases). The V end was cut by 7 bases, the J end by 4 bases, with 13 bases between. Germline CDR1 and CDR2: MNHEY and SVGAGI. This CDR3 region has 13 residues.

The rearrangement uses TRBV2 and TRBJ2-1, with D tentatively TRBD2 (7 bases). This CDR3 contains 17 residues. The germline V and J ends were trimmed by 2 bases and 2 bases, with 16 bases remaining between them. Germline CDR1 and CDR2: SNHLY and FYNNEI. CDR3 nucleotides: TGTGCCAGCAGTGAATACGGGGGCGGGAGCACCTACAATGAGCAGTTCTTC. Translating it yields CASSEYGGGSTYNEQFF.

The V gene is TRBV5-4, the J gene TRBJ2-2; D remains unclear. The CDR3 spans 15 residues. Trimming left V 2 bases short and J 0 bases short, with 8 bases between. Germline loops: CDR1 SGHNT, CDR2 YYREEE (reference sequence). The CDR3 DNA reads TGTGCCAGCAGCTTCGACGCCGCGAACACCGGGGAGCTGTTTTTT. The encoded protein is CASSFDAANTGELFF.

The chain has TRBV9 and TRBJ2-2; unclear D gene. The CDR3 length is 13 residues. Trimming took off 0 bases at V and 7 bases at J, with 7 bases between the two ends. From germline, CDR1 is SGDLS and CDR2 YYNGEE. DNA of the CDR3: TGTGCCAGCAGCGTAGCCGTTCTCGGGGAGCTGTTTTTT. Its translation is CASSVAVLGELFF.